This T cell receptor beta chain was recorded in a study of Ad26.COV2.S vaccination and SARS-CoV-2 variants (dated by TCRdb to the early 2020s). Context from the whole study: Vaccine-arm donors were drawn from COV1001, a multicentre, randomized, double-blind, placebo-controlled phase I-IIa trial of Ad26.COV2.S in healthy adults. Ad26.COV2.S was administered intramuscularly at 5 x 10^10 or 1 x 10^11 viral particles, either as a single shot or as two shots given 56 days apart. TCRbeta repertoire sequencing served as the tool for gauging how specific and how broad the SARS-CoV-2-reactive T cell receptors were following Ad26.COV2.S vaccination. The TCR-sequenced set comprised approximately 32 samples: approximately 19 Ad26.COV2.S vaccine recipients, 5 placebo recipients and 8 SARS-CoV-2 convalescent individuals. Trial participants were randomized into five groups of five, in which low-dose or high-dose Ad26.COV2.S was given once or twice, or placebo was given on both occasions. Investigators remained blinded to trial group allocation during experiments and outcome assessment. General conclusions and limits of the study: Ad26.COV2.S recipients had higher spike-specific TCR breadth than placebo recipients (P = 0.0014). After vaccination, substantial breadth of spike-specific CD8+ and CD4+ T cell responses was reported. Vaccine and placebo recipients had comparable non-spike TCR breadth, which fits with the vaccine containing only spike. The study was not powered to compare responses between vaccine doses or regimens. The authors noted that total T cell responses may have been underestimated by the TCR breadth and depth analyses.

In the case of this clone: Its target antigen remains unknown. Base qualities are not at hand, and no much larger clone is one base apart.

The sample's treatment or condition, from its label and the paper: 19 received Ad26.COV2.S at low or high dose, single or two shots; roughly five received placebo; per-sample allocation not given. Repertoires of vaccine and placebo recipients were sequenced from samples taken on day 63 after the first injection. Cohort 1b enrolled roughly 25 adults aged 18-55 years at a single site in Boston, USA, between 29 July and 7 August 2020. Ad26.COV2.S consisted of a replication-incompetent adenovirus type 26 vector by which a prefusion-stabilized SARS-CoV-2 spike protein from the original Wuhan strain was expressed. The immunoSEQ Assay was used to sequence TCRbeta CDR3 regions. After extraction, genomic DNA underwent amplification by bias-controlled multiplex PCR, followed by high-throughput sequencing. Per the source publication's procedure: To quantify the absolute abundance of each unique TCRbeta CDR3 region, sequences were collapsed and filtered. T cell fraction was estimated by normalization of TCRbeta template counts to usable DNA, with usable DNA being measured through amplification of reference genes present in all nucleated cells. Repertoire TCRs were annotated as SARS-CoV-2-specific when V gene, CDR3 amino acid sequence and J gene were exactly matched to a known reactive TCR set. The reference SARS-CoV-2 TCR set was obtained from MIRA and was filtered for enrichment in COVID-19-positive ImmuneCODE repertoires, whereby public or cross-reactive TCRs were removed. Drawing on the MIRA antigens, annotated TCRs were analysed further at the level of specific ORF or position within ORF. Breadth was defined as annotated unique rearrangements over total unique productive rearrangements; depth was the summed frequency of those rearrangements. Two-sided Wilcoxon rank-sum tests were used to compare TCR breadth between groups. Imported from immuneACCESS, the table was reduced by TCRdb to in-frame sequences with V and J called. These copies leave out some clones; in studies compared against another copy, an unresolved V gene accounts for under half, and the cause of the remainder is not known. The V and J calls and the clone size are those of that table, but D and trimming were determined from the DNA. A total of roughly 320,000 clones appear in this sample, over 75% of them only once. About 3% of the sample rests with the top ten.

The TCR originated in a person between 18 and 60 years old who received the Ad26.COV2.S COVID-19 vaccine or a placebo. The material sequenced was peripheral blood, taken in a trial of Ad26.COV2.S vaccine versus placebo.

The CDR3 protein is CASSIWGESYF. The bases read TGTGCCAGCAGCATCTGGGGGGAGTCGTACTTC. The sequence is built from TRBV6-5 and TRBJ2-7, with TRBD2 perhaps the D gene, on 6 matching bases. CDR3 length: 11 amino acids, cysteine to phenylalanine. Left in the record is the CDR3 DNA by itself, 33 bases read in frame from the first base. Deletion took 6 bases off V and 12 bases off J, with a span of 15 bases between the germline ends. The germline V gene yields MNHEY for CDR1 and SVGAGI for CDR2.